The 21 T cell receptor beta chains presented below share a single source sample, sequenced in a study of OX40 agonist ivuxolimab in advanced cancers. Assay used: immunoSEQ multiplex PCR; TCRdb lists only in-frame clones, some missing. The repertoire holds about 68,000 clones, 91% seen once, with approximately 0.32% in the top ten. The material sequenced was CD4+ or CD8+ T cells sorted from blood, taken in a trial of the OX40 agonist ivuxolimab. These receptor sequences come from an adult with an advanced solid tumor such as melanoma, head and neck, liver or kidney cancer.

The chain links TRBV5-1 to TRBJ2-5, with D tentatively TRBD1 (6 bases). The V end was cut by 7 bases, the J end by 5 bases, with 24 bases between. The CDR3 has 16 amino acids. Germline V gives CDR1 SGHRS, CDR2 YFSETQ. The CDR3 nucleotides read TGCGCCAGCCGGGACACTTTATCAACTGTGGGGGAGACCCAGTACTTC. This gives the protein CASRDTLSTVGETQYF.

This clone was found a few times. The chain links TRBV19 to TRBJ2-7; the D is unclear. Trimming pared 1 base from V and 3 bases from J, leaving 10 bases between. The length of the CDR3 is 14 residues. Germline values: CDR1 LNHDA, CDR2 SQIVND (reference sequence). This chain's CDR3 is CASSIGGIDYEQYF. The CDR3 nucleotides are TGTGCCAGTAGTATAGGCGGAATTGACTACGAGCAGTACTTC.

The chain has TRBV6-5 and TRBJ2-7, with 10 bases that match TRBD2. Germline lookup yields CDR1 MNHEY and CDR2 SVGAGI. The V gene end was trimmed by 2 bases and the J gene end by 4 bases; junction bases not matched to a gene: 5. The CDR3 is 15 amino acids. Written as DNA, the CDR3 is TGTGCCAGCAGTTACAAGCGGGAGGGAACTTACGAGCAGTACTTC. Translation: CASSYKREGTYEQYF.

The chain carries TRBV5-1 and TRBJ2-3, with a weak D call TRBD1 (5 bases). Trimming took 5 bases from V and 2 from J, leaving 9 bases between them. Germline CDR1 and CDR2: SGHRS and YFSETQ. There are 13 residues in the CDR3. The CDR3 nucleotides read TGCGCCAGCAGAGGGGAACACACAGATACGCAGTATTTT. The encoded protein is CASRGEHTDTQYF.

V and J are TRBV10-3 and TRBJ2-7, with 8 bases lining up with TRBD2. V shed 4 bases, J shed 2 bases, and the junction held 7 bases outside the gene matches. CDR1 is ENHRY and CDR2 is SYGVKD in the germline V gene. The CDR3 spans 15 residues. The CDR3 DNA sequence: TGTGCCATCAGTGGGGGAACTAGCGGAACCTACGAGCAGTACTTC. Its protein product is CAISGGTSGTYEQYF.

This sequence joins TRBV5-1 and TRBJ1-2; unclear D gene. V was cut by 4 bases and J by 8 bases, with 18 bases left in between. Germline CDR1 reads SGHRS; CDR2 reads YFSETQ. The CDR3 is 14 residues long. CDR3 sequence: CASSVGHSESGYTF. The DNA for the CDR3 is TGCGCCAGCAGCGTCGGGCACAGTGAAAGCGGCTACACCTTC.

This chain links TRBV5-1 with TRBJ1-1, with TRBD1 matching 7 bases. The V segment lost 4 bases and the J segment 4 bases; nucleotides outside the gene matches: 10. Germline CDR1 is SGHRS and CDR2 is YFSETQ. CDR3 size: 15 residues. DNA of the CDR3: TGCGCCAGCAGCAGCACGACAGGGACGGCCACTGAAGCTTTCTTT. It encodes CASSSTTGTATEAFF.

The chain couples TRBV30 to TRBJ1-3, with TRBD1 identical over 7 bases. Germline CDR1 is GTSNPN and CDR2 is SVGIG (reference sequence). This CDR3 is 16 amino acids long. J gave up 0 bases and V 5 bases, and 10 bases lay outside the gene matches. CDR3 residues: CAWSRGLTPSGNTIYF. The CDR3 coding sequence is TGTGCCTGGTCAAGGGGGCTCACACCCTCTGGAAACACCATATATTTT.

The chain employs TRBV10-3 and TRBJ2-2, with 9 bases matching TRBD2. V lost 7 bases, J lost 3 bases, and 6 bases stayed unmatched. There are 15 residues in the CDR3. Germline CDR1 is ENHRY and CDR2 is SYGVKD. DNA of the CDR3: TGTGCCATCACACCGGGACTAGCCGACACCGGGGAGCTGTTTTTT. It yields the protein CAITPGLADTGELFF.

The chain joins TRBV19 to TRBJ2-5, with D possibly being TRBD1 (8 bases). This CDR3 region has 16 residues. The V and J ends lost 6 bases and 4 bases respectively, with 21 bases between them. CDR1 LNHDA and CDR2 SQIVND come from the germline V gene (reference sequence). The CDR3 loop reads CASSSGGQGARETQYF. DNA of the CDR3: TGTGCCAGTAGCTCCGGGGGGCAGGGGGCTAGAGAGACCCAGTACTTC.

The V call is TRBV25-1, the J call TRBJ1-2; D unclear. Germline V CDR1 and CDR2: MGHDK, SYGVNS. Trimming removed 3 bases at V and 3 bases at J, with 11 bases between. The CDR3 consists of 14 residues. Here the CDR3 reads CASSDYPNHYGYTF. CDR3 DNA sequence: TGTGCCAGCAGTGATTATCCGAACCACTATGGCTACACCTTC.

This clone occurred once. The chain combines TRBV30 with TRBJ2-1; TRBD2 aligns across 9 bases. This CDR3 spans 15 amino acids. CDR1 and CDR2 (germline): GTSNPN, SVGIG (reference sequence). V shed 0 bases and J 7 bases; nucleotides not matched to a gene: 7. The CDR3 nucleotides read TGTGCCTGGAGTGTACGGGCGGGAGGGAAGAATGAGCAGTTCTTC. Translated: CAWSVRAGGKNEQFF. Full variable domain (remainder filled in from reference TRBV30 and TRBJ2-1): SQTIHQWPATLVQPVGSPLSLECTVEGTSNPNLYWYRQAAGRGLQLLFYSVGIGQISSEVPQNLSASRPQDRQFILSSKKLLLSDSGFYLCAWSVRAGGKNEQFFGPGTRLTVL.

The rearrangement uses TRBV29-1 and TRBJ2-1; D call uncertain. Germline CDR1 SQVTM, CDR2 ANQGSEA. CDR3 length: 13 amino acids. Trimming removed 3 bases from V and 0 bases from J, with 6 bases in between. Here the CDR3 reads CSVEGSSYNEQFF. Written as DNA, the CDR3 is TGCAGCGTTGAGGGGTCCTCCTACAATGAGCAGTTCTTC.

The gene calls are TRBV7-9 and TRBJ1-1; D unclear. Germline CDR1 reads SEHNR; CDR2 reads FQNEAQ (reference sequence). The CDR3 is 13 residues long. V lost 5 bases and J lost 2, with 9 bases in between. The CDR3: CASSLPGNTEAFF. The CDR3 nucleotides are TGTGCCAGCAGCCTACCGGGAAACACTGAAGCTTTCTTT.

The rearrangement links TRBV5-6 to TRBJ2-4; maybe TRBD1 (7 bases). Germline V CDR1 and CDR2: SGHDT, YYEEEE. This CDR3 has 15 residues. The germline V and J ends were trimmed by 4 bases and 0 bases, with 11 bases remaining between them. For the CDR3, the DNA is TGTGCCAGCAGCGCGGGACAGCTAGCCAAAAACATTCAGTACTTC. Translation: CASSAGQLAKNIQYF.

The genes are TRBV2 and TRBJ1-3; tentative D call: TRBD1 (5 bases). Germline values: CDR1 SNHLY, CDR2 FYNNEI. This CDR3 spans 14 amino acids. V was pared by 7 bases and J by 3 bases, with 13 bases between. The CDR3 sequence: CASTAGGFGNTIYF. The CDR3 nucleotides are TGTGCCAGCACCGCGGGGGGTTTTGGAAACACCATATATTTT.

The chain has TRBV6-4 and TRBJ2-1, with 11 bases matching TRBD2. The germline V gene has CDR1 MRHNA and CDR2 SNTAGT. This CDR3 is 16 amino acids long. The ends lost 0 bases at V and 8 bases at J; junction bases unmatched: 6. Written as DNA, the CDR3 is TGTGCCAGCAGTGACTCAGCGTCTAGCGGGAGGTATGAGCAGTTCTTC. It translates to CASSDSASSGRYEQFF.

This clone was recorded only once. This rearrangement joins TRBV6-5 to TRBJ2-5; D tentatively reads TRBD1 or TRBD2 (5 bases each). CDR3 size: 13 residues. V lost 4 bases, J lost 2 bases, and 8 bases lay in between. Germline CDR1 reads MNHEY; CDR2 reads SVGAGI. Here the CDR3 reads CASSWGPQETQYF. CDR3 bases: TGTGCCAGCAGTTGGGGACCTCAAGAGACCCAGTACTTC.

The CDR3 is CASSSWYGYTF. DNA of the CDR3: TGTGCCAGCAGTAGCTGGTATGGCTACACCTTC. The chain employs TRBV6-5 and TRBJ1-2; D uncertain. The ends were cut back, 5 bases at V and 5 bases at J, with 6 bases in the middle. The CDR3 consists of 11 residues. Looked up from germline, CDR1 is MNHEY and CDR2 is SVGAGI.

V usage is TRBV5-6 and J usage is TRBJ1-2; D is undetermined. The CDR3 runs to 13 residues. V lost 4 bases and J lost 8, with 15 bases in between. Germline V gene lookup returns CDR1 SGHDT and CDR2 YYEEEE. CDR3 sequence reads: CASSPQREGGYTF. DNA of the CDR3: TGTGCCAGCAGCCCGCAACGGGAGGGAGGCTACACCTTC.

The V call is TRBV25-1, the J call TRBJ2-1; no clear D. Germline CDR1 is MGHDK and CDR2 is SYGVNS. With 6 bases removed from V and 5 bases from J, the gap between germline ends came to 5 bases. The CDR3 totals 11 residues. The CDR3 loop reads CASSVHNEQFF. The CDR3 region has the DNA TGTGCCAGCAGCGTGCACAATGAGCAGTTCTTC.